Listed below are T cell receptor beta chains from one sample, sequenced in a study of CD8 T cells in cerebrospinal fluid in Alzheimer's disease. TCRdb reprocessed the 10x single-cell sequencing reads and stores each CDR3 protein as one record, lacking DNA. Recorded for this sample: roughly 1,000 distinct CDR3 sequences. Sequenced input: cerebrospinal fluid. The receptors stem from a human donor in good health. Both conserved end residues are part of each CDR3. Expanded clones are given a class, and other clones once, few, many or no size at all.

clone size: medium-sized
J gene: TRBJ2-3
V gene: TRBV5-1
CDR3 protein: CASSLEPSGRAMDTQYF

clone size: -
J gene: TRBJ1-1
V gene: TRBV20-1
CDR3 protein: CSARPGQAGVGAFF

clone size: -
J gene: TRBJ1-2
V gene: TRBV25-1
CDR3 protein: CASSEYNRNYGYTF

clone size: -
J gene: TRBJ2-7
V gene: TRBV11-3
CDR3 protein: CASSLVTRFGEQYF

clone size: large
J gene: TRBJ2-5
V gene: TRBV30
CDR3 protein: CAWSRGLRETQYF

clone size: medium-sized
J gene: TRBJ1-6
V gene: TRBV7-9
CDR3 protein: CASSLGPAENSPLHF

clone size: -
J gene: TRBJ2-3
V gene: TRBV19
CDR3 protein: CASSSKGLPVPTDTQYF

clone size: large
J gene: TRBJ2-4
V gene: TRBV24-1
CDR3 protein: CATSGGREVDIQYF

clone size: hyperexpanded
J gene: TRBJ2-1
V gene: TRBV29-1
CDR3 protein: CSVLAGGAEQFF

clone size: medium-sized
J gene: TRBJ2-7
V gene: TRBV4-3
CDR3 protein: CASSQARGLGEQYF

clone size: medium-sized
J gene: TRBJ1-2
V gene: TRBV30
CDR3 protein: CAWSVRQGVGGYTF

clone size: medium-sized
J gene: TRBJ2-6
V gene: TRBV4-1
CDR3 protein: CASSLGETGANVLTF

clone size: medium-sized
J gene: TRBJ2-7
V gene: TRBV11-2
CDR3 protein: CASSFSRNGYEQYF

clone size: large
J gene: TRBJ2-1
V gene: TRBV2
CDR3 protein: CASSEQGMNEQFF

clone size: medium-sized
J gene: TRBJ1-6
V gene: TRBV6-2/TRBV6-3
CDR3 protein: CASTEGNSPLHF

clone size: large
J gene: TRBJ2-3
V gene: TRBV6-1
CDR3 protein: CASFRTGSTDTQYF

clone size: large
J gene: TRBJ1-1
V gene: TRBV28
CDR3 protein: CATQGTAYTEAFF

clone size: medium-sized
J gene: TRBJ2-3
V gene: TRBV4-2
CDR3 protein: CASSQEGSGSWADTQYF

clone size: medium-sized
J gene: TRBJ1-6
V gene: TRBV3-1
CDR3 protein: CASSQIIGSPLHF

clone size: large
J gene: TRBJ1-3
V gene: TRBV20-1
CDR3 protein: CSARQESGNTIYF

clone size: medium-sized
J gene: TRBJ2-7
V gene: TRBV20-1
CDR3 protein: CSASGLAGGRPQYF

clone size: medium-sized
J gene: TRBJ1-1
V gene: TRBV6-6
CDR3 protein: CASSSLGQGARDTEAFF

clone size: medium-sized
J gene: TRBJ2-7
V gene: TRBV12-5
CDR3 protein: CASEGAGNYEQYF

clone size: large
J gene: TRBJ2-1
V gene: TRBV13
CDR3 protein: CASSETGTGFNEQFF

clone size: medium-sized
J gene: TRBJ1-3
V gene: TRBV4-3
CDR3 protein: CASSQEGAGGNTIYF

clone size: large
J gene: TRBJ2-7
V gene: TRBV12-3/TRBV12-4
CDR3 protein: CASSYGFYYEQYF

clone size: medium-sized
J gene: TRBJ2-1
V gene: TRBV7-6
CDR3 protein: CASSPGLLKQFF

clone size: medium-sized
J gene: TRBJ2-3
V gene: TRBV3-1
CDR3 protein: CASSRLAGSTDTQYF